A selection of T cell receptor beta chains follows, all from one sample in a study of shared clonotypes between healthy human individuals. Sequencing used immunoSEQ multiplex PCR; TCRdb keeps in-frame clones, though not all of them. The sample lists some 2,400,000 clones, approximately 94% seen once, with around 0.13% in the top ten. The sample was naive CD4+ T cells sorted from blood. These receptors all come from a man aged 18 to 30 in good health. Each CDR3 is given without its conserved first and last residue.

>TRBV7-2|TRBJ2-1
ASSLGRTSQGEQF
>TRBV18|TRBJ2-1
ASSRGAGNEQF
>TRBV6-1|TRBJ1-3
ASSEGGQGSGNTIY
>TRBV5-1|TRBJ1-5
ASSSNTGEQPQH
>TRBV6-1|TRBJ2-2
ASVDLGATGELF
>TRBV6-6|TRBJ2-3
ASSYRASGADTQY
>TRBV19|TRBJ1-5
ASTREPGTFDNQPQH
>TRBV6-5|TRBJ1-6
ASSYSKSLGNSPLH
>TRBV19|TRBJ2-3
ASSRQGMTDTQY
>TRBV5-1|TRBJ1-4
ASSPNRGVEKLF
>TRBV6-1|TRBJ1-6
ASTGDRNSPLH
>TRBV7-2|TRBJ2-7
ASSDDPPWGPSSYEQY
>TRBV11-2|TRBJ1-1
ASSLGTGNTEAF
>TRBV9|TRBJ2-3
ASSKAMGGSTDTQY
>TRBV5-1|TRBJ1-5
ASRLDSGSNQPQH